This T cell receptor (beta chain) was sequenced during a study of shared clonotypes between healthy human individuals. Regarding the study as a whole: Relative to memory subsets, naive subsets generally showed larger estimated richness. Among donors, clonotype sharing was expected to be affected by sequencing depth.

Clones were read by immunoSEQ multiplex PCR, and TCRdb kept only the in-frame ones, dropping some. The data show around 640,000 clones, approximately 96% seen once. A single count supports this clone. Its matching antigen is unknown. V lost 2 bases and J lost 2, with 13 bases in between. This CDR3 is built from 15 residues. CDR1 and CDR2 (germline): MDHEN, SYDVKM. CD45RO-negative cells were positively selected for CCR7, leaving out terminally differentiated effector memory CD45RA+ cells. Donors included only healthy HIV-negative adults lacking recent acute infections or vaccinations. Those who donated, Caucasian adults without exception, all lived in Nashville, Tennessee.

V and J are TRBV28 and TRBJ2-7; TRBD1 or TRBD2 may be the D gene (6 bases each). This TCR derives from a woman aged 25 to 39 in good health. Sequences were obtained from naive CD8+ T cells sorted from blood. This chain's CDR3 is CASSLGRDNTYEQYF. The CDR3 nucleotides are TGTGCCAGCAGTTTAGGGCGGGACAACACCTACGAGCAGTACTTC.